The 31 T cell receptor beta chains presented below share a single source sample, sequenced in a study of cytomegalovirus exposure and HLA in healthy donors. Libraries were prepared by immunoSEQ multiplex PCR; TCRdb keeps only in-frame clonotypes and omits some of them. The table lists some 240,000 clones, 80% to 90% of them singletons, with more than 1.5% in the top ten. The specimen sequenced was PBMCs. These receptors all stem from a woman aged 18-29 years in good health and CMV-seropositive.

The rearrangement uses TRBV28 and TRBJ2-1; tentatively, D is TRBD1 (6 bases). CDR1 and CDR2 (germline): MDHEN, SYDVKM. The ends were cut back, 5 bases at V and 10 bases at J, with 15 bases in the middle. The CDR3 spans 13 residues. CDR3 protein: CASSLRDNEEQFF. The CDR3 region has the DNA TGTGCCAGCAGTCTCCGGGACAACGAGGAGCAGTTCTTC.

CDR3 protein: CASSERQGRSNEKLFF. The CDR3 DNA sequence: TGTGCCAGCAGTGAAAGGCAGGGGAGATCTAATGAAAAACTGTTTTTT. The chain employs TRBV6-1 and TRBJ1-4; possibly TRBD1 for D (6 bases). The CDR3 has 16 residues. Trimming shortened V by 2 bases and J by 3 bases, and 13 bases separated the two germline ends. The germline gives CDR1 MNHNS, CDR2 SASEGT.

This clone was seen more than once but under ten times. Additional DNA sequences in this sample encode the identical CDR3. The V call is TRBV18, the J call TRBJ1-2, with D uncertain. V shed 6 bases and J shed 4 bases, with 12 bases lying between them. This CDR3 is 13 amino acids long. The germline V gene has CDR1 KGHSH and CDR2 LQKENI. The CDR3 loop reads CASSPSASYGYTF. CDR3 nucleotide sequence: TGTGCCAGCTCCCCCAGTGCATCCTATGGCTACACCTTC.

The genes are TRBV2 and TRBJ2-3; possible D gene TRBD2, 7 bases. V was clipped by 4 bases and J by 4 bases, with 15 bases between them. This CDR3 is built from 15 residues. Germline CDR1 is SNHLY and CDR2 is FYNNEI. The CDR3 DNA sequence: TGTGCCAGCAGTGGGCGGTTGGGGGGGCCAGATACGCAGTATTTT. Its protein product is CASSGRLGGPDTQYF.

The chain couples TRBV28 to TRBJ2-7, with TRBD1 identical over 8 bases. The CDR3 length is 14 residues. After removal of 5 bases from V and 4 bases from J, the junction contained 7 bases not matched to a gene. Per the germline V gene, CDR1 is MDHEN and CDR2 is SYDVKM. CDR3 sequence (DNA): TGTGCCAGCAGTCCACCGGACAGGGAGTACGAGCAGTACTTC. Its translation is CASSPPDREYEQYF.

This rearrangement joins TRBV28 to TRBJ1-3; D not certain. V was trimmed by 4 bases and J by 0 bases, leaving 10 bases between them. CDR1 is MDHEN and CDR2 is SYDVKM in the germline V gene. The length of the CDR3 is 15 residues. The DNA for the CDR3 is TGTGCCAGCAGTTCAGTCAGGTTCTCTGGAAACACCATATATTTT. It yields the protein CASSSVRFSGNTIYF.

The gene calls are TRBV7-6 and TRBJ2-7; D unresolved. Trimming removed 1 base from V and 0 bases from J, with 7 bases in between. CDR1 and CDR2 from the germline V gene are SGHVS and FNYEAQ. The CDR3 extends over 14 amino acids. Here the CDR3 reads CASSLDLSSYEQYF. DNA for the CDR3: TGTGCCAGCAGCTTAGACCTCAGCTCCTACGAGCAGTACTTC.

J is TRBJ2-1 and V is TRBV29-1; tentatively, D is TRBD2 (7 bases). With 0 bases removed from V and 3 bases from J, the gap between germline ends came to 12 bases. Germline values: CDR1 SQVTM, CDR2 ANQGSEA. The CDR3 loop spans 15 amino acids. The CDR3 spells CSVEETRGRYNEQFF. For the CDR3, the DNA is TGCAGCGTTGAAGAGACGCGGGGGCGCTACAATGAGCAGTTCTTC.

This chain links TRBV7-6 with TRBJ1-4, with D possibly TRBD1 on 5 matching bases. V was cut by 2 bases and J by 3 bases, with 19 bases left in between. The germline V gene encodes CDR1 SGHVS and CDR2 FNYEAQ. The CDR3 spans 18 residues. The CDR3 protein is CASSLRSQYRRANEKLFF. Written as DNA, the CDR3 is TGTGCCAGCAGCTTACGGAGTCAGTACAGGAGGGCTAATGAAAAACTGTTTTTT. The variable domain in full, completed from reference TRBV7-6 and TRBJ1-4, reads GAGVSQSPRYKVTKRGQDVALRCDPISGHVSLYWYRQALGQGPEFLTYFNYEAQQDKSGLPNDRFSAERPEGSISTLTIQRTEQRDSAMYRCASSLRSQYRRANEKLFFGSGTQLSVL.

In its sample, this clone was seen once. The chain couples TRBV11-2 to TRBJ2-5; 7 bases are a match to TRBD2. With 4 bases clipped from V and 2 bases from J, the junction kept 10 bases outside the gene matches. Germline V gene sequence: CDR1 SGHAT, CDR2 FQNNGV. The CDR3 length is 16 residues. The CDR3 bases are TGTGCCAGCAGCTCCGCTAGCGGAATATTTCAAGAGACCCAGTACTTC. Translation gives CASSSASGIFQETQYF.

The V call is TRBV5-4, the J call TRBJ2-5; TRBD2 is a possible D gene (6 bases). The ends were cut back, 0 bases at V and 4 bases at J, with 10 bases in the middle. The CDR3 sequence is 14 residues long. Germline CDR1 SGHNT, CDR2 YYREEE (reference sequence). CDR3 residues: CASSLVGSGETQYF. Written as DNA, the CDR3 is TGTGCCAGCAGCTTGGTCGGGAGCGGAGAGACCCAGTACTTC.

The chain recombines TRBV9 with TRBJ1-1; D not certain. V dropped 5 bases and J dropped 1 base, with 12 bases sitting between them. Germline-derived CDR1 and CDR2 are SGDLS and YYNGEE. This CDR3 is built from 14 residues. CDR3 sequence reads: CASSPNTQNTEAFF. The CDR3 bases are TGTGCCAGCAGTCCCAATACTCAGAACACTGAAGCTTTCTTT.

V usage is TRBV5-1 and J usage is TRBJ1-2; TRBD1 matches 7 bases. In germline, CDR1 is SGHRS, CDR2 YFSETQ. This CDR3 contains 14 residues. After removal of 3 bases from V and 8 bases from J, the junction contained 10 bases not matched to a gene. CDR3 nucleotide sequence: TGCGCCAGCAGCTACTTGGAGGGGGCAGGGGGCTACACCTTC. Its translation is CASSYLEGAGGYTF.

This chain uses TRBV30 with TRBJ1-1; D uncertain. Germline V lookup: CDR1 GTSNPN, CDR2 SVGIG (reference sequence). The ends were cut back, 2 bases at V and 2 bases at J, with 21 bases in the middle. The CDR3 is 17 residues long. This CDR3 reads CAWSRRLFVRINTEAFF. As DNA, the CDR3 is TGTGCCTGGAGTCGGAGGCTTTTTGTCAGGATTAACACTGAAGCTTTCTTT.

This clone is a singleton in its sample. This sequence joins TRBV19 and TRBJ2-7; D remains unclear. Germline loops: CDR1 LNHDA, CDR2 SQIVND (reference sequence). The CDR3 contains 13 residues. Trimming removed 3 bases at V and 6 bases at J, with 12 bases between. The CDR3 bases are TGTGCCAGTAGTATGAGGCCCGCTGGCGAGCAGTACTTC. This sequence encodes CASSMRPAGEQYF.

V gene TRBV2 combines with J gene TRBJ1-1; TRBD1 is a possible D gene (5 bases). Between the trimmed V and J ends, which lost 4 bases and 3 bases, there was a span of 15 bases. There are 15 residues in the CDR3. Germline CDR1 reads SNHLY; CDR2 reads FYNNEI. In nucleotides, the CDR3 is TGTGCCAGCAGTGTAGAGGACCCCAGGGACACTGAAGCTTTCTTT. Protein product: CASSVEDPRDTEAFF.

V gene TRBV9 combines with J gene TRBJ2-7, with 7 positions matching TRBD1. CDR1 is SGDLS, CDR2 YYNGEE, per germline. Losses at the gene ends were 0 bases for V and 7 bases for J; bases not matched to a gene: 7. The CDR3 extends over 14 amino acids. The CDR3 region has the DNA TGTGCCAGCAGCGTAGGACAGGGCCCGGAAGAGCAGTACTTC. It translates to CASSVGQGPEEQYF.

The chain recombines TRBV2 with TRBJ2-3; D ambiguous. CDR3 length equals 14 residues. The V gene's germline CDR1 is SNHLY and CDR2 FYNNEI. Trimming cost V 1 base and J 0 bases, with 5 bases left between them. This CDR3 reads CASSEGISTDTQYF. The CDR3 nucleotides are TGTGCCAGCAGTGAAGGTATTAGCACAGATACGCAGTATTTT. The full variable domain, with the rest looked up from reference TRBV2 and TRBJ2-3, is EPEVTQTPSHQVTQMGQEVILRCVPISNHLYFYWYRQILGQKVEFLVSFYNNEISEKSEIFDDQFSVERPDGSNFTLKIRSTKLEDSAMYFCASSEGISTDTQYFGPGTRLTVL.

The CDR3 sequence is CASSQGGSFTHEQYF. The CDR3 region has the DNA TGCGCCAGCAGCCAGGGGGGAAGTTTCACCCACGAGCAGTACTTC. V gene TRBV4-1 combines with J gene TRBJ2-7, with D maybe TRBD2 (6 bases). V was shortened by 3 bases and J by 5 bases, with 17 bases between the two germline ends. The CDR3 spans 15 residues. CDR1 and CDR2 from the germline V gene are MGHRA and YSYEKL.

This clone was counted once. This sequence joins TRBV9 and TRBJ2-7; unclear D gene. This CDR3 is 17 amino acids long. Germline V gives CDR1 SGDLS, CDR2 YYNGEE. V lost 0 bases, J lost 2 bases, and 18 bases lay in between. The CDR3 nucleotides are TGTGCCAGCAGCGTAGCGAGGCACTTACGAAAACCCTACGAGCAGTACTTC. Translation gives CASSVARHLRKPYEQYF. The full variable domain, in which reference TRBV9 and TRBJ2-7 provide the parts outside the CDR3, is DSGVTQTPKHLITATGQRVTLRCSPRSGDLSVYWYQQSLDQGLQFLIQYYNGEERAKGNILERFSAQQFPDLHSELNLSSLELGDSALYFCASSVARHLRKPYEQYFGPGTRLTVT.

As for this clone: Other nucleotide sequences from this sample produce the same CDR3. This chain connects TRBV5-4 to TRBJ2-7, with D hard to call. The CDR3 runs to 11 residues. The germline CDR1 and CDR2 sequences are SGHNT and YYREEE (reference sequence). Trimming took off 3 bases at V and 1 base at J, with 2 bases between the two ends. CDR3 bases: TGTGCCAGCAGCTCATCCTACGAGCAGTACTTC. This gives the protein CASSSSYEQYF.

The CDR3 coding sequence is TGTGCCAGCAGCAATGGGGGGGTTAGAGAAAAACTGTTTTTT. Its translation is CASSNGGVREKLFF. The chain uses TRBV6-5 and TRBJ1-4; D is possibly TRBD1 (5 bases). This CDR3 comprises 14 residues. Germline V lookup: CDR1 MNHEY, CDR2 SVGAGI. V lost 6 bases to trimming and J lost 8 bases, with 16 bases between them.

J is TRBJ1-5 and V is TRBV7-8; D uncertain. This CDR3 has 15 amino acids. Trimming shortened V by 6 bases and J by 0 bases, and 12 bases separated the two germline ends. The germline V gene has CDR1 SGHVS and CDR2 FQNEAQ. CDR3 DNA sequence: TGTGCCAGCAGTCCCCGGCGGGATAGCAATCAGCCCCAGCATTTT. This codes for CASSPRRDSNQPQHF.

V gene TRBV5-1 combines with J gene TRBJ2-7; 7 nucleotides line up with TRBD1. The CDR3 spans 14 residues. The V segment lost 3 bases and the J segment 3 bases; nucleotides outside the gene matches: 6. Germline CDR1 SGHRS, CDR2 YFSETQ. CDR3 coding DNA: TGCGCCAGCAGCTCAGGGGGATTAATCTACGAGCAGTACTTC. It codes for CASSSGGLIYEQYF.

V gene TRBV10-1 combines with J gene TRBJ2-3, with no clear D. Germline CDR1 and CDR2: WNHNN and SYGVQD (reference sequence). Trimming pared 0 bases from V and 4 bases from J, leaving 17 bases between. CDR3 length: 17 amino acids. The CDR3 here is CASSESGLGRRADTQYF. Written as DNA, the CDR3 is TGCGCCAGCAGTGAGTCGGGTCTAGGCCGCCGGGCAGATACGCAGTATTTT.

CDR3 DNA sequence: TGTGCCAGTAGTAAAGGGGTCCGGCTAGCGGGAGCAACAGATACGCAGTATTTT. This encodes CASSKGVRLAGATDTQYF. The rearrangement uses TRBV19 and TRBJ2-3; TRBD2 matches 10 bases. The CDR3 spans 18 residues. Germline V gene lookup returns CDR1 LNHDA and CDR2 SQIVND (reference sequence). After removal of 4 bases from V and 3 bases from J, the junction contained 13 bases not matched to a gene.

This clone was found once. The genes are TRBV5-5 and TRBJ1-2, with TRBD1 matching over 9 bases. Germline CDR1 is SGHKS and CDR2 is YYEKEE (reference sequence). The length of the CDR3 is 14 residues. The trim removed 1 base at V and 8 bases at J, leaving 6 bases unmatched. The CDR3 nucleotides read TGTGCCAGCAGCTTGACAGGGGGCTTCTGGGGCTACACCTTC. Translation gives CASSLTGGFWGYTF. The entire variable domain, with the rest obtained from reference TRBV5-5 and TRBJ1-2, is as follows: DAGVTQSPTHLIKTRGQQVTLRCSPISGHKSVSWYQQVLGQGPQFIFQYYEKEERGRGNFPDRFSARQFPNYSSELNVNALLLGDSALYLCASSLTGGFWGYTFGSGTRLTVV.

The chain combines TRBV25-1 with TRBJ1-1; 7 bases line up with TRBD1. V lost 4 bases, J lost 2 bases, and 10 bases stayed unmatched. Germline-derived CDR1 and CDR2 are MGHDK and SYGVNS. The CDR3 has 16 residues. CDR3 amino acids: CASSVPTYRGNTEAFF. Here the CDR3 DNA reads TGTGCCAGCAGTGTTCCAACCTACAGGGGTAACACTGAAGCTTTCTTT.

This clone was seen only once. The chain is built from TRBV4-2 and TRBJ2-7; 8 nucleotides line up with TRBD2. The germline V gene has CDR1 LGHNA and CDR2 YNFKEQ. The V segment lost 0 bases and the J segment 2 bases; nucleotides outside the gene matches: 3. The CDR3 consists of 15 residues. The CDR3 DNA follows: TGTGCCAGCAGCCAAGAGGGACTAGAAGCCTACGAGCAGTACTTC. Translation gives CASSQEGLEAYEQYF.

This clone was counted only a few times. The chain recombines TRBV2 with TRBJ2-7; 10 bases line up with TRBD2. Germline-derived CDR1 and CDR2 are SNHLY and FYNNEI. Trimming took 5 bases from V and 5 from J; bases not matched to a gene: 9. CDR3 length equals 15 residues. In DNA form, the CDR3 reads TGTGCCAGCAGTCGGGAGCGGGAGGGCCATAACGAGCAGTACTTC. Protein sequence: CASSREREGHNEQYF.

A remark on this clone: At one of its ends the junction is not consistent with the germline gene, which may arise from a read error. The chain uses TRBV9 and TRBJ1-2; possibly TRBD1 for D (6 bases). The CDR3 runs to 13 residues. Germline V CDR1 and CDR2: SGDLS, YYNGEE. This chain's CDR3 is CASSGQDSGRMHF. The CDR3 coding sequence is TGTGCCAGCAGCGGACAGGACAGCGGTCGGATGCACTTC.